This T cell receptor (beta chain) is drawn from a study of B cell selection in AIRE deficiency. Study conclusions and caveats: Of 3,000 to 4,500 shared Treg TCRbeta sequences, over 30% were healthy-only, approximately 9.7% patient-only. Roughly 29% of healthy-shared Treg TCRbeta sequences appeared in patient Tconv cells. CDR3s were shorter in shared Treg sequences, reflecting few non-templated nucleotide insertions.

Regulatory T cells were sorted as CD4+CD25hiCD127low/negative cells. Data came from immunoSEQ multiplex PCR; TCRdb stores just in-frame clones and leaves some out. The repertoire has about 15,000 clones, about 92% of them found once; the top ten carry about 1%. J lost 5 bases, V lost 0 bases, and 2 bases had no gene match. Per germline, CDR1 SGHRS and CDR2 YFSETQ. The CDR3 runs 15 residues. With regard to this clone: What it binds is not known.

The V gene is TRBV5-1, the J gene TRBJ2-1; 10 bases are shared with TRBD2. The origin of this receptor is a human donor with AIRE deficiency. The sequenced material came from Tregs sorted from PBMCs. CDR3 DNA: TGCGCCAGCAGCTTGGAACTAGCGGGAAACAATGAGCAGTTCTTC. Residues: CASSLELAGNNEQFF.